This record concerns one T cell receptor (beta chain) sequence. The table came from immunoSEQ multiplex PCR; TCRdb's copy has only in-frame clones and leaves some out. The sample has about 100,000 clones; more than 75% are singletons. The data stem from a study of blood T cell repertoires in COVID-19. The CDR3 has 17 amino acids. Trimming at V came to 0 bases and at J to 5 bases, leaving 9 bases not matched to a gene. Germline CDR1 reads LNHNV; CDR2 reads YYDKDF (reference sequence). This chain connects TRBV15 to TRBJ2-5, with 10 bases lining up with TRBD2. The sample taken for sequencing was peripheral blood. This receptor was taken from a man aged 45 to 65 with active or convalescent COVID-19. The CDR3 sequence: CATSRDRPTSGVETQYF. Written as DNA, the CDR3 is TGTGCCACCAGCAGAGATCGCCCCACTAGCGGGGTCGAGACCCAGTACTTC.